The T cell receptor beta chain under discussion was sequenced for a study of shared clonotypes between healthy human individuals. Study background: There were three CD4 naive, three CD4 memory, two CD8 naive and one CD8 memory plates per donor.

Profiled with immunoSEQ multiplex PCR; TCRdb holds only in-frame clones, not every one. The repertoire has about 1 million clones, around 74% of them found once; the top ten carry roughly 1.4%. The CDR3 length is 13 residues. CDR1 and CDR2 (germline): SEHNR, FQNEAQ (reference sequence). J lost 2 bases, V lost 6 bases, and 4 bases had no gene match. The table lists this clone with a count of one. The chain employs TRBV7-9 and TRBJ2-7, with TRBD1 identical over 7 bases. Sequenced input: memory CD4+ T cells sorted from blood. Subset described: CD45RA-negative fraction. The sequence came from a man aged 18 to 35 in good health. The CDR3 region has the DNA TGTGCCAGCAGTAGACAGGGCCCCTACGAGCAGTACTTC. This codes for CASSRQGPYEQYF.